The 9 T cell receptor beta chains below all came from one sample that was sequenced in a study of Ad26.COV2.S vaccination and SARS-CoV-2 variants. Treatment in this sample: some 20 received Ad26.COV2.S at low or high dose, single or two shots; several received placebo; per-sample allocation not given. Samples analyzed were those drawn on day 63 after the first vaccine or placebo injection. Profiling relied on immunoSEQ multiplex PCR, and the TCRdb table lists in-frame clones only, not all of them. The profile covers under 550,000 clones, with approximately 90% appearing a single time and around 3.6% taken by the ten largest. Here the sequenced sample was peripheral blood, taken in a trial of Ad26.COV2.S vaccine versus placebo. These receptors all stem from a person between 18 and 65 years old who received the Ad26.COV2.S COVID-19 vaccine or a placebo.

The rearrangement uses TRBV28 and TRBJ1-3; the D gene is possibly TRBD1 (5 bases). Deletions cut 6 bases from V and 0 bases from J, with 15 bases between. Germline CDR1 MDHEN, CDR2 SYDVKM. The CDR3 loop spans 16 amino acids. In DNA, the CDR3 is TGTGCCAGCAGAACCCCTGGACACGTCTCTGGAAACACCATATATTTT. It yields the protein CASRTPGHVSGNTIYF.

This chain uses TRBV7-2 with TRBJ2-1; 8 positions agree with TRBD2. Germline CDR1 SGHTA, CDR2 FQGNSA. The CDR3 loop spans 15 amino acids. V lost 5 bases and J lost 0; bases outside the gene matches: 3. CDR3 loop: CASSTSGGSYNEQFF. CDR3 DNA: TGTGCCAGCAGCACGAGCGGGGGCTCCTACAATGAGCAGTTCTTC.

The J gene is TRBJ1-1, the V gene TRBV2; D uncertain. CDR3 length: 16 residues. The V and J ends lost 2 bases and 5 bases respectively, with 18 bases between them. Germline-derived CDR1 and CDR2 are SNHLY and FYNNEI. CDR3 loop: CASSEILLGSKTEAFF. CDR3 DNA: TGTGCCAGCAGTGAAATTTTATTAGGGAGTAAGACTGAAGCTTTCTTT.

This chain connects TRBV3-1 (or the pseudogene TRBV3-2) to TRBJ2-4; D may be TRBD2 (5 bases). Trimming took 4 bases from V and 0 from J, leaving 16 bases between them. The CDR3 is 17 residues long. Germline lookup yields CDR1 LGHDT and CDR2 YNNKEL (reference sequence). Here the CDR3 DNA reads TGTGCCAGCAGCCCCCTCGGGGTCGCCTTAGCCAAAAACATTCAGTACTTC. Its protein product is CASSPLGVALAKNIQYF.

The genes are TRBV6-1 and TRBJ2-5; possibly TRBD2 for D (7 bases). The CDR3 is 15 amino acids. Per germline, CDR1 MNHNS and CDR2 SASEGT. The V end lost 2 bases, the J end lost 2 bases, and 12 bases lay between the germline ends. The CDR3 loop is CASSESGGTQETQYF. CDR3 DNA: TGTGCCAGCAGTGAATCCGGGGGGACACAAGAGACCCAGTACTTC.

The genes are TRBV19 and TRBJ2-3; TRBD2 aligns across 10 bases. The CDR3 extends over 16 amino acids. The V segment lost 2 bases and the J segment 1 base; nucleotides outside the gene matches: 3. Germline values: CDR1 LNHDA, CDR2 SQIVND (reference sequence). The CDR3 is CASSIILAGGTDTQYF. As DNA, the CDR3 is TGTGCCAGTAGTATAATTCTAGCGGGGGGCACAGATACGCAGTATTTT.

The CDR3 reads CASSQSSRQGFDEQFF. The DNA for the CDR3 is TGCGCCAGCAGCCAAAGCTCCCGACAGGGGTTTGATGAGCAGTTCTTC. J is TRBJ2-1 and V is TRBV4-1, with 8 bases lining up with TRBD1. J was trimmed by 8 bases and V by 2 bases; bases with no gene match: 11. This CDR3 region has 16 residues. Germline V CDR1 and CDR2: MGHRA, YSYEKL.

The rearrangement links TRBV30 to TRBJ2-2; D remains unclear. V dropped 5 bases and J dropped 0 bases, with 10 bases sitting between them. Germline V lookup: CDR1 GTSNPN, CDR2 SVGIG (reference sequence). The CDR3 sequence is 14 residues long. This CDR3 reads CAWSNEPNTGELFF. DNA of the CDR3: TGTGCCTGGTCCAATGAACCGAACACCGGGGAGCTGTTTTTT.

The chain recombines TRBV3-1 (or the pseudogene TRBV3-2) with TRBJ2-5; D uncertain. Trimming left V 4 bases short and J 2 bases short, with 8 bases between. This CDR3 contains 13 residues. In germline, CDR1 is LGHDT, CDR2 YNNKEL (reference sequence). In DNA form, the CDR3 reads TGTGCCAGCAGCCCCCCAGGTCAAGAGACCCAGTACTTC. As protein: CASSPPGQETQYF.